The rows below give T cell receptor beta chains drawn from one sample of a study of neurological immune-mediated disorders. MiXCR was run by TCRdb on the 5' RACE reads, yielding one entry per CDR3 protein. This sample carries approximately 50,000 distinct CDR3 sequences, 7.5% to 9.5% of them seen once, and the ten largest clones take over 1.5%. The sample taken for sequencing was PBMCs. The receptors were gathered from a woman aged 40 to 55 in good health. Each CDR3 is given with its conserved first and last residue. A D gene is named only where the DNA matches it firmly. Clone size is given for some rows only: seen once, a few or many times, or a class if the clone is expanded.

j_gene: TRBJ2-3; abundance: many; v_gene: TRBV6-6; d_gene: -; CDR3aa: CASSYPSDTQYF; CDR3nt: TGTGCCAGCAGTTACCCGTCGGATACGCAGTATTTT
j_gene: TRBJ2-3; abundance: many; v_gene: TRBV2; d_gene: -; CDR3aa: CASSDKSSVTDTQYF; CDR3nt: TGTGCCAGCAGTGACAAAAGCTCCGTAACAGATACGCAGTATTTT
j_gene: TRBJ1-5; abundance: many; v_gene: TRBV5-6; d_gene: -; CDR3aa: CASSLTRLLVPNQPQHF; CDR3nt: TGTGCCAGCAGCTTGACGAGACTTCTGGTGCCAAATCAGCCCCAGCATTTT
j_gene: TRBJ2-3; abundance: -; v_gene: TRBV7-7; d_gene: -; CDR3aa: CASSPIISTDTQYF; CDR3nt: TGTGCTAGCAGCCCAATTATTAGCACAGATACGCAGTATTTT
j_gene: TRBJ1-2; abundance: many; v_gene: TRBV6-6; d_gene: TRBD1; CDR3aa: CASSFGDSSIGYTF; CDR3nt: TGTGCCAGCAGTTTTGGGGACAGCTCGATTGGCTACACCTTC
j_gene: TRBJ2-2; abundance: many; v_gene: TRBV5-5; d_gene: TRBD2; CDR3aa: CASSFRLAGVNTGELFF; CDR3nt: TGTGCCAGCAGCTTCAGACTAGCGGGGGTGAACACCGGGGAGCTGTTTTTT
j_gene: TRBJ1-1; abundance: many; v_gene: TRBV15; d_gene: -; CDR3aa: CATSSDIRTSKAFF; CDR3nt: TGTGCCACCAGCAGCGATATAAGGACTAGTAAAGCTTTCTTT
j_gene: TRBJ1-5; abundance: many; v_gene: TRBV3-1; d_gene: -; CDR3aa: CASSLSGGYSNQPQHF; CDR3nt: TGTGCCAGCAGCTTGAGTGGAGGGTATAGCAATCAGCCCCAGCATTTT
j_gene: TRBJ2-1; abundance: many; v_gene: TRBV21-1; d_gene: -; CDR3aa: CASSKEQTSASSYNEQFF; CDR3nt: TGTGCCAGCAGCAAAGAGCAAACTAGCGCGAGCTCCTACAATGAGCAGTTCTTC
j_gene: TRBJ2-7; abundance: many; v_gene: TRBV5-1; d_gene: TRBD2; CDR3aa: CASSWGTSGNEQYF; CDR3nt: TGCGCCAGCAGCTGGGGGACTAGCGGGAACGAGCAGTACTTC
j_gene: TRBJ1-2; abundance: many; v_gene: TRBV12-3/TRBV12-4; d_gene: -; CDR3aa: CASSQSRQYGYTF; CDR3nt: TGTGCCAGCAGTCAATCACGACAGTATGGCTACACCTTC
j_gene: TRBJ1-5; abundance: many; v_gene: TRBV6-5; d_gene: -; CDR3aa: CASSYAYRETPQHF; CDR3nt: TGTGCCAGCAGTTACGCCTACAGGGAGACGCCCCAGCATTTT
j_gene: TRBJ1-2; abundance: many; v_gene: TRBV24-1; d_gene: -; CDR3aa: CATATGNHDGYTF; CDR3nt: TGTGCCACCGCGACGGGGAACCACGATGGCTACACCTTC
j_gene: TRBJ1-6; abundance: many; v_gene: TRBV5-1; d_gene: -; CDR3aa: CASSLSGVDNSPLHF; CDR3nt: TGCGCCAGCAGCTTGTCGGGGGTGGACAATTCACCCCTCCACTTT
j_gene: TRBJ2-7; abundance: many; v_gene: TRBV5-6; d_gene: -; CDR3aa: CASSLAVSPYEQYF; CDR3nt: TGTGCCAGCAGCTTGGCAGTATCGCCGTACGAGCAGTACTTC
j_gene: TRBJ2-1; abundance: -; v_gene: TRBV5-1; d_gene: -; CDR3aa: CASCFIGNEQFF; CDR3nt: TGCGCCAGTTGCTTCATCGGCAATGAGCAGTTCTTC
j_gene: TRBJ2-4; abundance: medium-sized; v_gene: TRBV9; d_gene: -; CDR3aa: CASSAGGGWAKNIQYF; CDR3nt: TGTGCCAGCAGCGCTGGAGGGGGCTGGGCCAAAAACATTCAGTACTTC
j_gene: TRBJ1-1; abundance: many; v_gene: TRBV27; d_gene: -; CDR3aa: CASGAKGTEAFF; CDR3nt: TGTGCCAGCGGGGCGAAGGGAACTGAAGCTTTCTTT
j_gene: TRBJ2-1; abundance: many; v_gene: TRBV4-2; d_gene: TRBD2; CDR3aa: CASRHTSGGANEQFF; CDR3nt: TGTGCCAGCAGGCATACTAGCGGGGGGGCTAATGAGCAGTTCTTC
j_gene: TRBJ2-2; abundance: many; v_gene: TRBV5-1; d_gene: -; CDR3aa: CASSGPPFQNGELFF; CDR3nt: TGCGCCAGCAGCGGACCCCCATTTCAGAACGGGGAGCTGTTTTTT
j_gene: TRBJ1-2; abundance: many; v_gene: TRBV12-3/TRBV12-4; d_gene: TRBD1; CDR3aa: CASSFPGTGGITF; CDR3nt: TGTGCCAGCAGCTTCCCCGGGACAGGGGGAATCACCTTC
j_gene: TRBJ1-1; abundance: many; v_gene: TRBV12-3/TRBV12-4; d_gene: -; CDR3aa: CASSFSVLNTEAFF; CDR3nt: TGTGCCAGCAGTTTTTCGGTCTTGAACACTGAAGCTTTCTTT
j_gene: TRBJ2-7; abundance: many; v_gene: TRBV20-1; d_gene: TRBD2; CDR3aa: CSAPGPSGSSYEQYF; CDR3nt: TGCAGTGCTCCCGGCCCTAGCGGGAGCTCCTACGAGCAGTACTTC
j_gene: TRBJ1-5; abundance: many; v_gene: TRBV5-1; d_gene: -; CDR3aa: CASSTTGAGNQPQHF; CDR3nt: TGCGCCAGCAGCACCACGGGGGCAGGTAATCAGCCCCAGCATTTT
j_gene: TRBJ2-2; abundance: -; v_gene: TRBV4-2; d_gene: TRBD1; CDR3aa: CASSQVQGAQTGELFF; CDR3nt: TGTGCCAGCAGCCAAGTTCAGGGGGCGCAAACCGGGGAGCTGTTTTTT
j_gene: TRBJ2-1; abundance: few; v_gene: TRBV3-1; d_gene: -; CDR3aa: CASSSGQIYNEQFF; CDR3nt: TGTGCCAGCAGCAGTGGACAGATCTACAATGAGCAGTTCTTC
j_gene: TRBJ2-1; abundance: many; v_gene: TRBV5-1; d_gene: -; CDR3aa: CASSLALSYNEQFF; CDR3nt: TGCGCCAGCAGCTTGGCCTTGTCCTACAATGAGCAGTTCTTC
j_gene: TRBJ2-1; abundance: many; v_gene: TRBV5-1; d_gene: -; CDR3aa: CASSLSQGGQHNEQFF; CDR3nt: TGCGCCAGCAGCTTGTCTCAGGGGGGACAGCACAATGAGCAGTTCTTC
j_gene: TRBJ2-2; abundance: many; v_gene: TRBV6-5; d_gene: TRBD1; CDR3aa: CASMGDRGFYTGELFF; CDR3nt: TGTGCCAGCATGGGGGACAGGGGGTTCTACACCGGGGAGCTGTTTTTT
j_gene: TRBJ1-1; abundance: few; v_gene: TRBV4-3; d_gene: -; CDR3aa: CASSQDPGAVTEAFF; CDR3nt: TGCGCCAGCAGCCAAGACCCAGGGGCGGTGACTGAAGCTTTCTTT
j_gene: TRBJ2-1; abundance: many; v_gene: TRBV6-6; d_gene: -; CDR3aa: CASRAGRSSYNEQFF; CDR3nt: TGTGCCAGCAGGGCCGGACGGAGCTCCTACAATGAGCAGTTCTTC
j_gene: TRBJ2-3; abundance: many; v_gene: TRBV10-3; d_gene: TRBD2; CDR3aa: CAISPGLAGSTDTQYF; CDR3nt: TGTGCCATCAGCCCGGGACTAGCGGGGAGCACAGATACGCAGTATTTT
j_gene: TRBJ1-2; abundance: many; v_gene: TRBV7-3; d_gene: -; CDR3aa: CASSLGQANYGYTF; CDR3nt: TGTGCCAGCAGCTTGGGTCAGGCGAACTATGGCTACACCTTC
j_gene: TRBJ2-5; abundance: many; v_gene: TRBV5-5; d_gene: -; CDR3aa: CASSPSLRETQYF; CDR3nt: TGTGCCAGCAGCCCGAGTTTGAGAGAGACCCAGTACTTC
j_gene: TRBJ2-1; abundance: many; v_gene: TRBV20-1; d_gene: -; CDR3aa: CSANQGGYNYNEQFF; CDR3nt: TGCAGTGCAAACCAGGGAGGTTACAACTACAATGAGCAGTTCTTC
j_gene: TRBJ1-2; abundance: many; v_gene: TRBV7-9; d_gene: -; CDR3aa: CASSLAGPFYGYTF; CDR3nt: TGTGCCAGCAGCTTAGCGGGGCCCTTCTATGGCTACACCTTC
j_gene: TRBJ1-2; abundance: many; v_gene: TRBV6-1; d_gene: -; CDR3aa: CASSGSFGASPNYGYTF; CDR3nt: TGTGCCAGCAGCGGATCATTCGGGGCCTCTCCTAACTATGGCTACACCTTC
j_gene: TRBJ1-1; abundance: -; v_gene: TRBV6-2/TRBV6-3; d_gene: -; CDR3aa: CASSYALPTEAFF; CDR3nt: TGTGCCAGCAGTTACGCTTTGCCCACTGAAGCTTTCTTT
j_gene: TRBJ2-3; abundance: many; v_gene: TRBV4-3; d_gene: TRBD2; CDR3aa: CASSQDRVGGGWGTDTQYF; CDR3nt: TGCGCCAGCAGCCAAGATCGGGTTGGCGGGGGGTGGGGCACAGATACGCAGTATTTT
j_gene: TRBJ2-5; abundance: -; v_gene: TRBV27; d_gene: TRBD1; CDR3aa: CASSSNRDRERQETQYF; CDR3nt: TGTGCCAGCAGTTCCAACCGGGACAGGGAAAGACAAGAGACCCAGTACTTC
j_gene: TRBJ2-3; abundance: many; v_gene: TRBV6-4; d_gene: -; CDR3aa: CASSDSTDGRHTQYF; CDR3nt: TGTGCCAGCAGTGACTCCACGGACGGCCGGCATACGCAGTATTTT
j_gene: TRBJ1-4; abundance: -; v_gene: TRBV7-9; d_gene: -; CDR3aa: CASSFLPANEKLFF; CDR3nt: TGTGCCAGCAGCTTTCTGCCAGCGAATGAAAAACTGTTTTTT
j_gene: TRBJ2-3; abundance: many; v_gene: TRBV29-1; d_gene: TRBD1; CDR3aa: CSVERQGPDTQYF; CDR3nt: TGCAGCGTTGAACGACAGGGCCCAGATACGCAGTATTTT
j_gene: TRBJ1-1; abundance: many; v_gene: TRBV10-3; d_gene: -; CDR3aa: CAIRRGAGAEAFF; CDR3nt: TGTGCCATCAGGAGGGGGGCAGGGGCTGAAGCTTTCTTT
j_gene: TRBJ2-1; abundance: many; v_gene: TRBV5-1; d_gene: -; CDR3aa: CASSHLLRGTNNEQFF; CDR3nt: TGCGCCAGCAGCCACCTTCTTAGAGGGACCAACAATGAGCAGTTCTTC
j_gene: TRBJ2-5; abundance: many; v_gene: TRBV5-1; d_gene: -; CDR3aa: CASSLASTGIQETQYF; CDR3nt: TGCGCCAGCAGCTTGGCCTCAACAGGGATCCAAGAGACCCAGTACTTC
j_gene: TRBJ1-1; abundance: many; v_gene: TRBV4-2; d_gene: -; CDR3aa: CASSQNRGEAFF; CDR3nt: TGTGCCAGCAGCCAAAATAGGGGTGAAGCTTTCTTT
j_gene: TRBJ2-1; abundance: many; v_gene: TRBV5-1; d_gene: -; CDR3aa: CASSFRLVHEQFF; CDR3nt: TGCGCCAGCAGCTTCAGGCTAGTCCATGAGCAGTTCTTC
j_gene: TRBJ1-3; abundance: many; v_gene: TRBV20-1; d_gene: -; CDR3aa: CSASLGQARGTIYF; CDR3nt: TGCAGTGCTAGTTTAGGCCAGGCGCGGGGCACCATATATTTT
j_gene: TRBJ2-3; abundance: many; v_gene: TRBV7-2; d_gene: TRBD2; CDR3aa: CASSRTSGAAIDTQYF; CDR3nt: TGTGCCAGCAGCCGAACTAGCGGAGCCGCGATAGATACGCAGTATTTT
j_gene: TRBJ1-1; abundance: many; v_gene: TRBV6-1; d_gene: -; CDR3aa: CASSEGGRAEAFF; CDR3nt: TGTGCCAGCAGTGAAGGGGGCCGGGCTGAAGCTTTCTTT
j_gene: TRBJ1-2; abundance: many; v_gene: TRBV5-6; d_gene: -; CDR3aa: CASSREERATYYGYTF; CDR3nt: TGTGCCAGCAGCCGAGAGGAGAGGGCCACTTACTATGGCTACACCTTC
j_gene: TRBJ2-5; abundance: many; v_gene: TRBV7-8; d_gene: TRBD1; CDR3aa: CASSLQRGQRLPQYF; CDR3nt: TGTGCCAGCAGCCTGCAAAGGGGACAGCGGCTCCCCCAGTACTTC
j_gene: TRBJ2-7; abundance: many; v_gene: TRBV20-1; d_gene: -; CDR3aa: CSAYPNFGTSYEQYF; CDR3nt: TGCAGTGCTTATCCTAACTTCGGGACCTCCTACGAGCAGTACTTC
j_gene: TRBJ2-1; abundance: many; v_gene: TRBV10-1; d_gene: TRBD1; CDR3aa: CASSEYVGQGVSNEQFF; CDR3nt: TGCGCCAGCAGTGAGTACGTTGGACAGGGTGTTTCCAATGAGCAGTTCTTC